This T cell receptor beta chain was captured in a study of blood T cell repertoires in COVID-19 (dated by TCRdb to the early 2020s). About the full investigation: Samples from collaborators originated in the United States, Italy and Spain and spanned both the acute and convalescent phases of COVID-19. The prospective study material was composed of cDNA or gDNA derived from T cells, B-cell-depleted T cells, or PBMCs. The dataset comprised deeply sampled blood TCRbeta repertoires from subjects exposed to, actively infected with, or recovered from COVID-19. The repertoires were released in a freely available public database meant as a resource for research on the immune response to SARS-CoV-2. The samples were drawn from two sources: the first 160 participants of the ongoing ImmuneRACE study, and over 1,000 subjects contributed by 6 global collaborators. The sample metadata nearly always contained a de-identified subject ID, COVID-19 status, age in years and sex. HLA class I and class II types, where available, came from metadata supplied by the sample provider rather than from assay-based typing. The investigation overall reported the following: The amount of clinical and demographic metadata varied by source and participant and was provided uncurated.

A note on this clone: Its antigen is still unknown. No base qualities exist here, and no much larger clone lies one base off it.

The immunoSEQ Assay, a bias-controlled multiplex PCR, was used to amplify TCRbeta CDR3 regions from genomic DNA. The paper's data handling went like this. The number of nucleated cells in each sample was estimated by amplification of reference gene primers within the assay. To quantify the absolute abundance of each unique TCRbeta CDR3 rearrangement, sequence reads were collapsed and filtered. For each sample, productive Simpson clonality was calculated as the square root of Simpson's diversity index over productive rearrangements. TCRdb retrieved this table from immuneACCESS and kept in-frame rearrangements only. Not all clones are present; in checked studies, unresolved V genes account for under half, and no reason is known for the remainder. V, J and clone size were drawn from that table, and D and trimming were deduced from the DNA. The sample table contains approximately 300,000 clones; only one count was recorded for approximately 83% of them. The biggest ten clones account for approximately 4.2% of the sample.

Counted from cysteine to phenylalanine, this CDR3 has 13 amino acids. Only the CDR3 DNA is retained, 39 bases long and in frame from the first base. The V and J ends are trimmed by 6 bases and 9 bases, leaving 17 bases between them. Enrolling through a virtual design, the prospective study's participants ranged in age from roughly 18 to 89 years and lived across 24 United States geographic areas. In the prospective study, participants were assigned to cohorts based on the clinical history participants reported in a screening survey and a study questionnaire. For ImmuneRACE Cohort 3, a participant was defined as recovered based on two consecutive negative NP/OP PCR tests, clearance by a healthcare professional, or resolution of symptoms. In the prospective study, mobile phlebotomists collected whole blood, serum and a nasopharyngeal or oropharyngeal swab from each participant. Additional blood draws and questionnaires over an approximately 2-month period could optionally be provided by prospective study participants. Blood samples from the prospective study were shipped frozen or at room temperature prior to DNA extraction.

This clonotype was sampled from a woman younger than 45 who had recovered from COVID-19. The chain joins TRBV12-3 or TRBV12-4 to TRBJ1-2; the D region possibly corresponds to TRBD1 (6 bases align). The sequencing sample was made of PBMCs or T cells enriched from blood (not recorded which). The bases are TGTGCCAGCAGGGACACAGGGACCATGAGCTACACCTTC. Protein translation: CASRDTGTMSYTF.